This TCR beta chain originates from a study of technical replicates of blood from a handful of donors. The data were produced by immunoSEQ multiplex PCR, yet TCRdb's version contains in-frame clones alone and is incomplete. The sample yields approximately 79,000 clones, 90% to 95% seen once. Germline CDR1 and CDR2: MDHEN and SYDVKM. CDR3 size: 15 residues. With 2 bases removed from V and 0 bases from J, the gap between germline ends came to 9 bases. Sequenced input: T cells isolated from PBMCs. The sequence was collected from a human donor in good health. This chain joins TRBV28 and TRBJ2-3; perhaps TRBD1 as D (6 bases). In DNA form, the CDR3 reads TGTGCCAGCAGTTTAGGGGGCGCGAGCACAGATACGCAGTATTTT. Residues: CASSLGGASTDTQYF.